This T cell receptor (beta chain) was profiled in a study of blood T cell repertoires in COVID-19. Study details: Sources were T cells, B-cell-depleted T cells, or PBMCs; the material itself was cDNA or gDNA.

The CDR3 is made up of 13 amino acids. Trimming pared 4 bases from V and 8 bases from J, leaving 15 bases between. CDR1 SGHRS and CDR2 YFSETQ come from the germline V gene. Original processing notes: From reference gene primer amplification, estimates of nucleated cell counts were derived. Method: immunoSEQ multiplex PCR; TCRdb's copy keeps in-frame clones and lacks some. V and J calls and clone size are copied from that table; D and trimming were computed from the DNA. This table holds about 270,000 clones, around 89% found once. Self-reported history from a screening survey and questionnaire set each donor's cohort.

The chain uses TRBV5-1 and TRBJ1-2, with a tentative D call TRBD1 (5 bases). The clonotype originates from a woman between 45 and 60 years old who had recovered from COVID-19. The material sequenced was PBMCs or T cells enriched from blood (not recorded which). The CDR3 is CASSPRGRDGYTF. The CDR3 DNA follows: TGCGCCAGCAGCCCGCGAGGGAGGGACGGCTACACCTTC.